A single sample gave rise to the 26 T cell receptor beta chains below, sequenced in a study of OX40 agonist ivuxolimab in advanced cancers. TCRdb keeps only in-frame clones here, not all; method: immunoSEQ multiplex PCR. Among about 58,000 clones listed, roughly four fifths were seen once. The sample consisted of CD4+ or CD8+ T cells sorted from blood, taken in a trial of the OX40 agonist ivuxolimab. The receptors originated from an adult with an advanced solid tumor such as melanoma, head and neck, liver or kidney cancer.

This rearrangement joins TRBV11-2 to TRBJ1-5, with D possibly matching TRBD1 (6 bases). Germline loops: CDR1 SGHAT, CDR2 FQNNGV. This CDR3 region has 15 residues. Trimming took off 5 bases at V and 5 bases at J, with 16 bases between the two ends. CDR3 nucleotides: TGTGCCAGCAGCCCTCCCGGGGGGGGCGATCAGCCCCAGCATTTT. It translates to CASSPPGGGDQPQHF.

The DNA for the CDR3 is TGTGCCAGCAGCTTAGCGAAGGCAGGTGAGAATCAGCCCCAGCATTTT. It translates to CASSLAKAGENQPQHF. The rearrangement uses TRBV7-9 and TRBJ1-5; the D is unclear. The V end was cut by 0 bases, the J end by 4 bases, with 13 bases between. CDR1 and CDR2 from the germline V gene are SEHNR and FQNEAQ (reference sequence). The CDR3 extends over 16 amino acids.

V gene TRBV5-4 combines with J gene TRBJ1-1, with unresolved D. CDR1 and CDR2 from the germline V gene are SGHNT and YYREEE (reference sequence). This CDR3 region has 14 residues. V lost 0 bases and J 1 base, leaving 7 bases between the germline ends. The CDR3 sequence is CASSLEHSNTEAFF. The DNA of the CDR3 is TGTGCCAGCAGCTTGGAACACTCGAACACTGAAGCTTTCTTT.

This clone has more than one count but fewer than ten. The chain couples TRBV7-9 to TRBJ2-1; 8 nucleotides line up with TRBD2. CDR3 length: 16 amino acids. CDR1 is SEHNR and CDR2 is FQNEAQ in the germline V gene (reference sequence). V gave up 4 bases and J gave up 5 bases; unmatched junction bases: 10. CDR3 coding DNA: TGTGCCAGCAGCTCCCCCGGGACTAGTTTTAACAATGAGCAGTTCTTC. It codes for CASSSPGTSFNNEQFF.

The chain uses TRBV2 and TRBJ2-3; D is unclear. CDR1 and CDR2 from the germline V gene are SNHLY and FYNNEI. V lost 2 bases and J lost 3, with 9 bases in between. The length of the CDR3 is 14 residues. This CDR3 reads CASSEFGVTDTQYF. CDR3 DNA: TGTGCCAGCAGTGAATTTGGTGTGACAGATACGCAGTATTTT.

This sequence joins TRBV6-1 and TRBJ2-7; weak D call: TRBD2 (7 bases). V was shortened by 3 bases and J by 0 bases, with 18 bases between the two germline ends. This CDR3 region has 17 residues. Germline CDR1 reads MNHNS; CDR2 reads SASEGT. The CDR3 spells CASSDNVWGGISYEQYF. In nucleotides, the CDR3 is TGTGCCAGCAGTGATAACGTCTGGGGGGGCATCTCCTACGAGCAGTACTTC.

The chain recombines TRBV2 with TRBJ2-6, with 8 nucleotides matching TRBD1. J lost 0 bases, V lost 4 bases, and 5 bases had no gene match. The CDR3 runs 17 residues. The germline V gene has CDR1 SNHLY and CDR2 FYNNEI. CDR3 residues: CASSGDRISSGANVLTF. Written as DNA, the CDR3 is TGTGCCAGCAGTGGGGACAGGATTAGCTCTGGGGCCAACGTCCTGACTTTC.

The CDR3 sequence: CASSRQPNTGELFF. The CDR3, as DNA: TGTGCCAGCTCCCGACAGCCGAACACCGGGGAGCTGTTTTTT. V and J are TRBV6-1 and TRBJ2-2, with D possibly being TRBD1 (5 bases). This CDR3 comprises 14 residues. V was pared by 8 bases and J by 0 bases, with 10 bases between. Germline CDR1 and CDR2: MNHNS and SASEGT.

The gene calls are TRBV12-5 and TRBJ1-1; D gene uncertain. Germline loops: CDR1 LGHNT, CDR2 FRNRAP. This CDR3 region has 15 residues. Trimming shortened V by 7 bases and J by 4 bases, and 19 bases separated the two germline ends. CDR3 region: CASAVSTRSSTEAFF. As DNA, the CDR3 is TGTGCTAGTGCTGTCTCAACGAGGTCTTCCACTGAAGCTTTCTTT.

The V and J genes are TRBV10-3 and TRBJ1-5; the D is unclear. CDR1 is ENHRY and CDR2 is SYGVKD in the germline V gene. This CDR3 has 13 amino acids. Trimming removed 6 bases at V and 0 bases at J, with 6 bases between. The CDR3 DNA reads as TGTGCCATCAGGGTGGATAGCAATCAGCCCCAGCATTTT. Residues: CAIRVDSNQPQHF.

This chain links TRBV7-8 with TRBJ1-3, with TRBD1 as a possible D gene (5 bases). This CDR3 has 14 residues. The V end lost 0 bases, the J end lost 4 bases, and 7 bases lay between the germline ends. From germline, CDR1 is SGHVS and CDR2 FQNEAQ. CDR3 bases: TGTGCCAGCAGCTTAGCAGGGGCCGGAAACACCATATATTTT. This gives the protein CASSLAGAGNTIYF.

V and J are TRBV6-1 and TRBJ1-5, with D uncertain. Trimming shortened V by 0 bases and J by 5 bases, and 2 bases separated the two germline ends. The CDR3 has 12 residues. Germline loops: CDR1 MNHNS, CDR2 SASEGT. The CDR3 bases are TGTGCCAGCAGTGAAGCGTATCAGCCCCAGCATTTT. It specifies CASSEAYQPQHF.

This clone was found a few times. The rearrangement uses TRBV5-1 and TRBJ1-6; unclear D gene. The CDR3 length is 15 residues. Germline V lookup: CDR1 SGHRS, CDR2 YFSETQ. V lost 6 bases to trimming and J lost 5 bases, with 15 bases between them. DNA for the CDR3: TGCGCCAGCAAGAGGGAGGCGGCCAATAATTCACCCCTCCACTTT. Protein: CASKREAANNSPLHF.

The chain employs TRBV18 and TRBJ2-5, with D perhaps TRBD1 or TRBD2 (5 bases each). Germline values: CDR1 KGHSH, CDR2 LQKENI. Trimming stripped 2 bases from V and 4 bases from J, with 14 bases between. CDR3 length equals 15 residues. The CDR3 nucleotides read TGTGCCAGCTCACCATTTGAGGGGAGTGGAGAGACCCAGTACTTC. It specifies CASSPFEGSGETQYF. Using reference TRBV18 and TRBJ2-5 for the parts outside the CDR3, the full variable domain is NAGVMQNPRHLVRRRGQEARLRCSPMKGHSHVYWYRQLPEEGLKFMVYLQKENIIDESGMPKERFSAEFPKEGPSILRIQQVVRGDSAAYFCASSPFEGSGETQYFGPGTRLLVL.

This chain uses TRBV6-5 with TRBJ2-7, with D possibly called TRBD1 or TRBD2 (5 bases each). The CDR3 totals 14 residues. Germline CDR1 reads MNHEY; CDR2 reads SVGAGI. V lost 7 bases and J lost 6, with 19 bases in between. Written as DNA, the CDR3 is TGTGCCAGCACGGGGTACGGGCAGGGATCCGAGCAGTACTTC. Amino acid sequence: CASTGYGQGSEQYF.

The CDR3 region is CASTPSGGLSDTQYF. The CDR3, as DNA: TGTGCCAGTACCCCTAGCGGGGGGTTATCAGATACGCAGTATTTT. J is TRBJ2-3 and V is TRBV19, with 11 bases aligning to TRBD2. This CDR3 region has 15 residues. V was clipped by 7 bases and J by 4 bases; unmatched bases: 7. Per the germline V gene, CDR1 is LNHDA and CDR2 is SQIVND (reference sequence).

V usage is TRBV7-8 and J usage is TRBJ1-5; TRBD1 might be the D (6 bases). Germline lookup yields CDR1 SGHVS and CDR2 FQNEAQ. This CDR3 has 17 amino acids. V was trimmed by 3 bases and J by 6 bases, leaving 21 bases between them. DNA of the CDR3: TGTGCCAGCAGCTTCCACCCGATACAGGGAGGGAGTCAGCCCCAGCATTTT. This encodes CASSFHPIQGGSQPQHF.

This chain uses TRBV10-1 with TRBJ1-5; D gene uncertain. V was clipped by 0 bases and J by 4 bases, with 7 bases between them. Germline CDR1 WNHNN, CDR2 SYGVQD (reference sequence). This CDR3 region has 14 residues. CDR3 nucleotides: TGCGCCAGCAGTGAGTCGGGTGCGAATCAGCCCCAGCATTTT. Amino acid sequence: CASSESGANQPQHF.

The gene calls are TRBV19 and TRBJ2-7, with D uncertain. CDR1 is LNHDA and CDR2 is SQIVND in the germline V gene (reference sequence). Trimming shortened V by 4 bases and J by 3 bases, and 10 bases separated the two germline ends. CDR3 length: 13 residues. In DNA, the CDR3 is TGTGCCAGTAGTAGGGATAGACTCTACGAGCAGTACTTC. It is translated as CASSRDRLYEQYF.

V is TRBV5-6 and J is TRBJ1-5; 9 bases line up with TRBD1. V was clipped by 5 bases and J by 6 bases; unmatched bases: 9. The CDR3 loop spans 15 amino acids. Germline CDR1 and CDR2: SGHDT and YYEEEE. The CDR3 nucleotides are TGTGCCAGCAGTTCCGGGACAGGGTCCGGTCAGCCCCAGCATTTT. It codes for CASSSGTGSGQPQHF. Combining the CDR3 with reference TRBV5-6 and TRBJ1-5 gives the whole variable domain DAGVTQSPTHLIKTRGQQVTLRCSPKSGHDTVSWYQQALGQGPQFIFQYYEEEERQRGNFPDRFSGHQFPNYSSELNVNALLLGDSALYLCASSSGTGSGQPQHFGDGTRLSIL.

The chain has TRBV5-1 and TRBJ1-2; 7 bases are shared with TRBD1. Germline CDR1 and CDR2: SGHRS and YFSETQ. The CDR3 covers 15 residues. V lost 2 bases and J lost 6; bases outside the gene matches: 10. The CDR3 DNA follows: TGCGCCAGCAGCTTATACCCGGGACAGAAGGATGGCTACACCTTC. It translates to CASSLYPGQKDGYTF.

The chain employs TRBV10-2 and TRBJ2-1, with 12 bases fitting TRBD2. Germline V CDR1 and CDR2: WSHSY, SAAADI. The length of the CDR3 is 14 residues. V shed 9 bases and J 6 bases; nucleotides not matched to a gene: 6. Here the CDR3 reads CASTLAGGLNEQFF. The DNA of the CDR3 is TGCGCCAGTACTCTAGCGGGGGGGCTCAATGAGCAGTTCTTC.

The rearrangement links TRBV19 to TRBJ1-1, with 7 bases lining up with TRBD1. V gave up 2 bases and J gave up 3 bases; unmatched junction bases: 9. CDR3 length: 16 amino acids. Germline V gene sequence: CDR1 LNHDA, CDR2 SQIVND (reference sequence). CDR3 protein: CASSILSGGEDTEAFF. In DNA, the CDR3 is TGTGCCAGTAGTATACTATCAGGGGGGGAAGACACTGAAGCTTTCTTT.

This clone was seen many times. V gene TRBV28 combines with J gene TRBJ2-7; D ambiguous. This CDR3 has 11 amino acids. CDR1 is MDHEN, CDR2 SYDVKM, per germline. Deletions cut 5 bases from V and 3 bases from J, with 5 bases between. CDR3 coding DNA: TGTGCCAGCAGTGGGAACTACGAGCAGTACTTC. The encoded protein is CASSGNYEQYF. Full variable domain (rest looked up from reference TRBV28 and TRBJ2-7): DVKVTQSSRYLVKRTGEKVFLECVQDMDHENMFWYRQDPGLGLRLIYFSYDVKMKEKGDIPEGYSVSREKKERFSLILESASTNQTSMYLCASSGNYEQYFGPGTRLTVT.

This clone has a handful of counts. This chain links TRBV5-1 with TRBJ2-7; the match to TRBD2 covers 8 bases. The CDR3 is made up of 16 amino acids. Losses at the gene ends were 3 bases for V and 0 bases for J; bases not matched to a gene: 8. Germline V gene sequence: CDR1 SGHRS, CDR2 YFSETQ. The CDR3 region has the DNA TGCGCCAGCAGCTCCGACAGCGGGGGACTCTCCTACGAGCAGTACTTC. This sequence encodes CASSSDSGGLSYEQYF.

The rearrangement joins TRBV28 to TRBJ1-1; D possibly corresponds to TRBD1 (5 bases). The CDR3 is made up of 15 amino acids. The germline gives CDR1 MDHEN, CDR2 SYDVKM. Trimming pared 1 base from V and 3 bases from J, leaving 12 bases between. The DNA for the CDR3 is TGTGCCAGCAGTTTATTACAGGCTCATCACACTGAAGCTTTCTTT. Protein product: CASSLLQAHHTEAFF.